The entry that follows covers one T cell receptor beta chain sequence. Its antigen remains unidentified. The input lacks base qualities; no much larger clone sits a single base away. The data were taken from a study of blood T cell repertoires in COVID-19 (dated by TCRdb to the early 2020s). At the level of the whole study: Samples covering the acute and convalescent phases of COVID-19 were provided by collaborators in the United States, Italy and Spain. The material from the prospective study consisted of cDNA or gDNA derived from T cells, B-cell-depleted T cells, or PBMCs. Deeply sampled blood TCRbeta repertoires from subjects exposed to, actively infected with, or recovered from COVID-19 were included in the dataset. The repertoires were made available in a free public database intended to serve as a resource for research on the immune response to SARS-CoV-2. Samples came from the ongoing ImmuneRACE study (first 160 participants) plus 1,254 subjects from 6 global collaborators. A de-identified subject ID, COVID-19 status, age in years and sex were almost always included in the sample metadata. Where HLA class I and class II types were available, the types were taken from metadata supplied by the sample provider, not from assay-based typing.

TCRbeta CDR3 regions were amplified from genomic DNA using the immunoSEQ Assay, a bias-controlled multiplex PCR. Per the authors' processing: Nucleated cell counts per sample were estimated from amplification of reference gene primers within the assay. To quantify the absolute abundance of each unique TCRbeta CDR3 rearrangement, sequence reads were collapsed and filtered. Productive Simpson clonality was computed per sample as the square root of Simpson's diversity index over productive rearrangements. TCRdb mirrors the immuneACCESS table, restricted to in-frame sequences. Some clones are absent from its copies; in checked studies, under half trace to an unresolved V gene, and the reason for the others is unknown. The V and J calls and clone size come from that table; D and trimming were worked out from the DNA. This sample has 85,000 to 100,000 clones in its table, and around nine tenths of those were observed once. The ten largest clones add up to about 1.7% of the sample.

CDR1 is given as SGHTA and CDR2 as FQGNSA, both from the germline V gene. V is shortened by 5 bases, J by 2 bases, and the region joining them spans 19 bases. From the cysteine up to the phenylalanine, the CDR3 has a length of 17 residues. Only the CDR3 DNA is retained, 51 bases long and in frame from the first base. Whole blood was collected in K2EDTA tubes by collaborating institutions according to the institutions' own protocols. For TCRbeta analysis, collaborators shipped samples in one of three forms: frozen whole blood, isolated PBMCs, or DNA extracted from either of those sample types. Results the study describes overall, beyond this receptor: The amount of clinical and demographic metadata varied by source and participant and was provided uncurated.

The sequence is built from TRBV7-2 and TRBJ1-5; the D gene is perhaps TRBD1, from 5 matching bases. The clonotype originates from a man in his sixties with acute or convalescent COVID-19. The source material was peripheral blood. The nucleotides are TGTGCCAGCAGCCTGGGAGGGAGAACGGGGGGCAATCAGCCCCAGCATTTT. It specifies CASSLGGRTGGNQPQHF.